Listed here are 26 T cell receptor beta chains from one sample, sequenced in a study of T cell responses to AZD1222 COVID-19 vaccine. The assay was immunoSEQ multiplex PCR, and TCRdb's table has in-frame clones only and misses some. Of about 130,000 clones listed, about 89% are singletons. This sample comprised peripheral blood, obtained on day 0 of AZD1222 vaccination. The receptors derive from an adult in good health.

A single count supports this clone. The CDR3 DNA sequence: TGTGCCAGCGGTCGAGGGCCTCTAAACGAGCAGTACTTC. Protein sequence: CASGRGPLNEQYF. V is TRBV2 and J is TRBJ2-7; weak D call: TRBD2 (5 bases). Germline V gives CDR1 SNHLY, CDR2 FYNNEI. The V and J ends lost 8 bases and 5 bases respectively, with 16 bases between them. CDR3 length: 13 amino acids.

V usage is TRBV5-6 and J usage is TRBJ1-1; D not certain. V was shortened by 1 base and J by 5 bases, with 12 bases between the two germline ends. Germline CDR1 reads SGHDT; CDR2 reads YYEEEE. The CDR3 contains 14 residues. CDR3 DNA sequence: TGTGCCAGCAGCTTGTTGGGAGTGGGGACTGAAGCTTTCTTT. The encoded protein is CASSLLGVGTEAFF.

The CDR3 spells CASSLEGSPLHF. As DNA, the CDR3 is TGCGCCAGCAGCTTGGAAGGTTCACCCCTCCACTTT. The rearrangement uses TRBV5-1 and TRBJ1-6; no clear D. This CDR3 has 12 amino acids. V lost 0 bases and J 9 bases, leaving 4 bases between the germline ends. Germline V gene sequence: CDR1 SGHRS, CDR2 YFSETQ.

The chain carries TRBV2 and TRBJ2-7, with D possibly called TRBD1 or TRBD2 (5 bases each). CDR3 length: 15 amino acids. CDR1 is SNHLY and CDR2 is FYNNEI in the germline V gene. Between the trimmed V and J ends, which lost 3 bases and 3 bases, there was a span of 15 bases. The CDR3 nucleotides read TGTGCCAGCAGTGAGGGGGTAACCCTCTTCTACGAGCAGTACTTC. Its protein product is CASSEGVTLFYEQYF.

This rearrangement joins TRBV5-8 to TRBJ1-5; no firm D call. The CDR3 is 14 residues long. Germline loops: CDR1 SGHTS, CDR2 YDEGEE. Trimming shortened V by 1 base and J by 1 base, and 6 bases separated the two germline ends. This chain's CDR3 is CASSLWTSNQPQHF. CDR3 coding DNA: TGTGCCAGCAGCTTGTGGACGAGCAATCAGCCCCAGCATTTT.

This sequence joins TRBV7-2 and TRBJ2-5, with D possibly being TRBD1 (5 bases). Germline V gene sequence: CDR1 SGHTA, CDR2 FQGNSA. This CDR3 is 16 amino acids long. Trimming left V 5 bases short and J 5 bases short, with 21 bases between. CDR3 amino acids: CASSPRLQGKGETQYF. Written as DNA, the CDR3 is TGTGCCAGCAGCCCCCGCCTCCAGGGAAAAGGGGAGACCCAGTACTTC.

The chain has TRBV30 and TRBJ1-5; 9 nucleotides match TRBD1. Trimming took 4 bases from V and 3 from J; bases not matched to a gene: 4. Per germline, CDR1 GTSNPN and CDR2 SVGIG (reference sequence). This CDR3 is built from 14 residues. The CDR3 nucleotides are TGTGCCTGGACCGGGACAGGGTTCAATCAGCCCCAGCATTTT. This sequence encodes CAWTGTGFNQPQHF.

The chain carries TRBV18 and TRBJ2-1; tentative D call: TRBD2 (5 bases). V dropped 3 bases and J dropped 0 bases, with 15 bases sitting between them. This CDR3 has 17 amino acids. CDR1 KGHSH and CDR2 LQKENI come from the germline V gene. The CDR3 DNA follows: TGTGCCAGCTCACCGCGTCCCGGGGAAACCTCCTACAATGAGCAGTTCTTC. It encodes CASSPRPGETSYNEQFF.

This clone was observed a handful of times. This chain uses TRBV29-1 with TRBJ2-1; perhaps TRBD2 as D (6 bases). V was cut by 3 bases and J by 4 bases, with 16 bases left in between. The CDR3 is 15 amino acids. Germline CDR1 SQVTM, CDR2 ANQGSEA. The chain's CDR3 is CSVDGGEESYNEQFF. The DNA for the CDR3 is TGCAGCGTTGACGGAGGGGAGGAATCTTACAATGAGCAGTTCTTC.

A few counts support this clone. The rearrangement joins TRBV9 to TRBJ2-1; the match to TRBD2 covers 8 bases. The ends lost 4 bases at V and 7 bases at J; junction bases unmatched: 7. The germline V gene has CDR1 SGDLS and CDR2 YYNGEE. The CDR3 is 14 amino acids. The CDR3 region is CASSPGPSGNEQFF. The CDR3 region has the DNA TGTGCCAGCAGCCCCGGACCTAGCGGGAATGAGCAGTTCTTC.

This clone was counted a single time. The chain combines TRBV15 with TRBJ2-1, with D perhaps TRBD2 (6 bases). With 4 bases removed from V and 4 bases from J, the gap between germline ends came to 11 bases. Per germline, CDR1 LNHNV and CDR2 YYDKDF (reference sequence). This CDR3 has 14 residues. CDR3 region: CATSIQAGYNEQFF. In DNA form, the CDR3 reads TGTGCCACCAGCATCCAGGCGGGATACAATGAGCAGTTCTTC.

The gene calls are TRBV5-5 and TRBJ2-3, with D unclear. V gave up 0 bases and J gave up 2 bases, with 10 bases separating them. CDR3 size: 15 residues. Germline CDR1 is SGHKS and CDR2 is YYEKEE (reference sequence). The CDR3 region has the DNA TGTGCCAGCAGCTTGGGGAGTAAATACACAGATACGCAGTATTTT. This translates into CASSLGSKYTDTQYF. Complete variable domain (other parts from reference TRBV5-5 and TRBJ2-3): DAGVTQSPTHLIKTRGQQVTLRCSPISGHKSVSWYQQVLGQGPQFIFQYYEKEERGRGNFPDRFSARQFPNYSSELNVNALLLGDSALYLCASSLGSKYTDTQYFGPGTRLTVL.

This clone came up a few times. V usage is TRBV5-1 and J usage is TRBJ1-2; 10 positions match TRBD1. After removal of 3 bases from V and 7 bases from J, the junction contained 3 bases not matched to a gene. The CDR3 covers 13 residues. Germline V gene sequence: CDR1 SGHRS, CDR2 YFSETQ. This CDR3 is CASSWDRGPGYTF. DNA of the CDR3: TGCGCCAGCAGCTGGGACAGGGGTCCTGGCTACACCTTC.

The rearrangement uses TRBV27 and TRBJ1-1, with a tentative D call TRBD1 (5 bases). Germline V CDR1 and CDR2: MNHEY, SMNVEV (reference sequence). CDR3 length: 16 amino acids. V lost 2 bases, J lost 0 bases, and 13 bases lay in between. The CDR3 region has the DNA TGTGCCAGCAGTTTAATGGGGACGAACATGAACACTGAAGCTTTCTTT. This translates into CASSLMGTNMNTEAFF.

V and J are TRBV28 and TRBJ1-1; D is perhaps TRBD1 (6 bases). V lost 10 bases to trimming and J lost 1 base, with 10 bases between them. Germline values: CDR1 MDHEN, CDR2 SYDVKM. This CDR3 has 12 amino acids. The CDR3 sequence: CATTDRNTEAFF. CDR3 nucleotides: TGTGCCACTACGGACAGGAACACTGAAGCTTTCTTT.

V is TRBV6-1 and J is TRBJ1-1; D is perhaps TRBD1 (6 bases). The CDR3 sequence is 13 residues long. V was pared by 3 bases and J by 6 bases, with 11 bases between. The germline V gene has CDR1 MNHNS and CDR2 SASEGT. This chain's CDR3 is CASSDRGVPEAFF. In DNA form, the CDR3 reads TGTGCCAGCAGTGACAGGGGAGTGCCTGAAGCTTTCTTT.

This rearrangement joins TRBV10-3 to TRBJ2-1, with a possible D match to TRBD1 (5 bases). CDR3 size: 15 residues. Trimming cost V 3 bases and J 1 base, with 10 bases left between them. The germline V gene has CDR1 ENHRY and CDR2 SYGVKD. In DNA form, the CDR3 reads TGTGCCATCAGTGAAGACAGTCTATCCTACAATGAGCAGTTCTTC. Translating it yields CAISEDSLSYNEQFF.

The rearrangement joins TRBV7-9 to TRBJ1-6; 10 nucleotides agree with TRBD1. Trimming took 0 bases from V and 7 from J; bases not matched to a gene: 3. The CDR3 spans 16 residues. Germline CDR1 and CDR2: SEHNR and FQNEAQ (reference sequence). The CDR3 DNA reads as TGTGCCAGCAGCTTAGCGTGGACAGGGGGGAATTCACCCCTCCACTTT. Protein sequence: CASSLAWTGGNSPLHF.

The chain is built from TRBV21-1 and TRBJ2-7; TRBD2 was called by the table and not checked on the DNA. TRBV21-1 is noted as a pseudogene. This CDR3 has 14 residues. The CDR3 nucleotides read TGTGCCAGCAGCAAATGGGAGCGACTCGGAGAGCAGTACTTC. It yields the protein CASSKWERLGEQYF.

This sequence joins TRBV3-1 (or the pseudogene TRBV3-2) and TRBJ2-4; D perhaps matches TRBD1 (6 bases). V was trimmed by 4 bases and J by 10 bases, leaving 14 bases between them. Germline CDR1 reads LGHDT; CDR2 reads YNNKEL (reference sequence). This CDR3 region has 13 residues. The CDR3 reads CASSPDLRGIQYF. The CDR3 DNA reads as TGTGCCAGCAGCCCGGACTTGAGGGGGATTCAGTACTTC.

The chain carries TRBV2 and TRBJ2-7; D is unresolved. The CDR3 is 12 amino acids. The germline V and J ends were trimmed by 8 bases and 3 bases, with 11 bases remaining between them. CDR1 SNHLY and CDR2 FYNNEI come from the germline V gene. In DNA, the CDR3 is TGTGCCAGCGTGGGCGGCCACTACGAGCAGTACTTC. Translation: CASVGGHYEQYF. Using reference TRBV2 and TRBJ2-7 for the parts outside the CDR3, the full variable domain is EPEVTQTPSHQVTQMGQEVILRCVPISNHLYFYWYRQILGQKVEFLVSFYNNEISEKSEIFDDQFSVERPDGSNFTLKIRSTKLEDSAMYFCASVGGHYEQYFGPGTRLTVT.

The V and J genes are TRBV28 and TRBJ2-3; 14 bases agree with TRBD2. Germline V lookup: CDR1 MDHEN, CDR2 SYDVKM. The CDR3 sequence is 16 residues long. V shed 10 bases and J 3 bases; nucleotides not matched to a gene: 9. CDR3 loop: CATETSGRVETDTQYF. In nucleotides, the CDR3 is TGTGCCACCGAGACTAGCGGGAGGGTGGAAACAGATACGCAGTATTTT.

This chain uses TRBV6-5 with TRBJ2-1; D is possibly TRBD2 (6 bases). Deletions cut 6 bases from V and 10 bases from J, with 16 bases between. CDR1 and CDR2 (germline): MNHEY, SVGAGI. The CDR3 consists of 13 residues. CDR3 bases: TGTGCCAGCAGCTCACCCCCTAGCGCGGAGCAGTTCTTC. Encoded protein: CASSSPPSAEQFF.

The chain uses TRBV24-1 and TRBJ2-1; 10 bases are a match to TRBD2. This CDR3 is 13 amino acids long. Germline V lookup: CDR1 KGHDR, CDR2 SFDVKD. The J segment lost 10 bases and the V segment lost 7 bases, leaving 6 bases of the junction unmatched. The CDR3 is CATSLAGAEEQFF. CDR3 DNA: TGTGCCACCAGCCTAGCGGGAGCGGAAGAGCAGTTCTTC.

J is TRBJ1-6 and V is TRBV30, with unresolved D. The V gene lost 0 bases and the J gene lost 7 bases, with 10 bases spanning the gap. Germline assignment: CDR1 GTSNPN and CDR2 SVGIG (reference sequence). The CDR3 contains 14 residues. This CDR3 is CAWSVDPNNSPLHF. The DNA for the CDR3 is TGTGCCTGGAGTGTTGACCCAAACAATTCACCCCTCCACTTT.

This chain uses TRBV5-6 with TRBJ2-5; D remains unclear. Germline values: CDR1 SGHDT, CDR2 YYEEEE. V was clipped by 5 bases and J by 5 bases, with 16 bases between them. The CDR3 spans 14 residues. The CDR3 nucleotides are TGTGCCAGCAGGGGTGATTGGCCGAGGGAGACCCAGTACTTC. Translated: CASRGDWPRETQYF.